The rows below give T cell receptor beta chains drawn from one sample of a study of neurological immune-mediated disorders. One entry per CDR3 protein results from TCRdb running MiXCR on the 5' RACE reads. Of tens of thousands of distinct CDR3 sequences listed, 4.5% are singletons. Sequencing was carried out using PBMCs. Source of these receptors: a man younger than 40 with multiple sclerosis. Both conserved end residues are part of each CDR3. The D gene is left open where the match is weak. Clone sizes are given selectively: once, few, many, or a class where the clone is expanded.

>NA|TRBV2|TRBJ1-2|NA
TGTGCCAGCAGTGATCGCAAGGGGGTCGCAGGCTACACCTTC
CASSDRKGVAGYTF
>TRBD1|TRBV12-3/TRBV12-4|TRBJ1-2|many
TGTGCCAGCAGTTTACAGGGGGCAGGGGGCTACACCTTC
CASSLQGAGGYTF
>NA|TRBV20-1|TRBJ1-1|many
TGCAGTGCTCCCCTACGGGGCAGGGAAGCTTTCTTT
CSAPLRGREAFF
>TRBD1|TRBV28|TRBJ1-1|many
TGTGCCAGCAGAACGGGACAGGGGTCGGACACTGAAGCTTTCTTT
CASRTGQGSDTEAFF
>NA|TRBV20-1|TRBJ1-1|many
TGCAGTGCTCACAATTTTCAGGTGAACACTGAAGCTTTCTTT
CSAHNFQVNTEAFF
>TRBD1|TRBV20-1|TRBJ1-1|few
TGCAGTGCGGGAGGGACAGGGGGCGCGGCTTTCTTT
CSAGGTGGAAFF
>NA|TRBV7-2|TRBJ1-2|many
TGTGCCAGCAGCTTATCCCACGGAACCTATGGCTACACCTTC
CASSLSHGTYGYTF
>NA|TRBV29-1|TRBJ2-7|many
TGCAGCGTTGGCGGACAGTACTACGAGCAGTACTTC
CSVGGQYYEQYF
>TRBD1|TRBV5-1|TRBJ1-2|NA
TGCGCCAGCAGCTCTCTACTATTCCGGGACAGGGCAAATGGCTACACCTTC
CASSSLLFRDRANGYTF
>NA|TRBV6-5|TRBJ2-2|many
TGTGCCAGCAGTTACCGCCTTTTCGCAGGACCGAACACCGGGGAGCTGTTTTTT
CASSYRLFAGPNTGELFF
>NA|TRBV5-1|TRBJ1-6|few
TGCGCCAGCAGCTTGGCGGGATCACCCCTCAACTTT
CASSLAGSPLNF
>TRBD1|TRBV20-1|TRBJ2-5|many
TGCAGTGCTAGAGATCAGGACAGGGCTGGGGAGACCCAGTACTTC
CSARDQDRAGETQYF
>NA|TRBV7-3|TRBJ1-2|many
TGTGCCAGCAGCTTACAAGGGTCGGTAGCCTATGGCTACACCTTC
CASSLQGSVAYGYTF
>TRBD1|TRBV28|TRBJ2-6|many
TGTGCCAGCAGTTTACTCCTTACCGGGACAGGGGACGGGGCCAACGTCCTGACTTTC
CASSLLLTGTGDGANVLTF
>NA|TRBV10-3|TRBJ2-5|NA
TGTGCCATCAAGAGGGGCTCTGAGACCCAGTACTTC
CAIKRGSETQYF
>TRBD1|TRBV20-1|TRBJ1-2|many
TGCAGTGCAAGGGACAGGGGGCTGTCGGGATACACCTTC
CSARDRGLSGYTF
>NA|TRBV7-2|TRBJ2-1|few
TGTGCCAGCAGCGGAGGGTTCTCCTACAATGAGCAGTTCTTC
CASSGGFSYNEQFF
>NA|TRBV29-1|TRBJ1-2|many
TGCAGCGTTGCCGGGAATAACTATGGCTACACCTTC
CSVAGNNYGYTF
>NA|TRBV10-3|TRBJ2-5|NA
TGTGCCATCAGTGATCCCGGGAGCCAAGAGACCCAGTACTTC
CAISDPGSQETQYF
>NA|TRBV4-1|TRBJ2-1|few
TGCGCCAGCAGCCAGGAGAGACAGACCGAGCAGTTCTTC
CASSQERQTEQFF
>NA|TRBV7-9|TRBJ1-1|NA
TGTGCCAGCAGCCCCGCCTTCCGGGAAACGACAGCTCCTTACACTAAAGCTTTCTTT
CASSPAFRETTAPYTKAFF
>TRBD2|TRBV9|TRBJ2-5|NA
TGTGCCAGCAGCGACGGGGCCAGCGGGGGGTTCCAAGAGACCCAGTACTTC
CASSDGASGGFQETQYF
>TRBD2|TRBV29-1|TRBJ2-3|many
TGCAGCGTCTCCGGGACTAGCGGGGTGTACACAGATACGCAGTATTTT
CSVSGTSGVYTDTQYF
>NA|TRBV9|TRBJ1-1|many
TGTGCCAGCAGCTTTCTTGCAGGGCTAATGAACACTGAAGCTTTCTTT
CASSFLAGLMNTEAFF
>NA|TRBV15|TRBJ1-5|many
TGTGCCACCAGCAGAGATTCCGCAGGGAGGAGGGGGCAGCCCCAGCATTTT
CATSRDSAGRRGQPQHF
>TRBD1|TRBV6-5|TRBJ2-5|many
TGTGCCAGCAGTTACTCGACAGGGACCGAGACCCAGTACTTC
CASSYSTGTETQYF
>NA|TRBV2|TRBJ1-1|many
TGTGCCAGCAGTGAAGGTGTTGGAACTGAAGCTTTCTTT
CASSEGVGTEAFF
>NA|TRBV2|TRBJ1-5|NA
TGTGCCAGCAGTGATCAGCGTGGGCAGCCCCAGCATTTT
CASSDQRGQPQHF
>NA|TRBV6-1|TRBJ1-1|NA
TGTGCCAGCAGTGATTATGAGAAGATGCGGGCTTTCTTT
CASSDYEKMRAFF
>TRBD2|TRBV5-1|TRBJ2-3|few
TGCGCCAGCAGCTTGGAGCCAGAGCGGGGGGGCCGAACAGATACGCAGTATTTT
CASSLEPERGGRTDTQYF
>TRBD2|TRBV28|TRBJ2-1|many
TGTGCCAGCATTCCCACTGGTCTAGCGGGGTACAATGAGCAGTTCTTC
CASIPTGLAGYNEQFF
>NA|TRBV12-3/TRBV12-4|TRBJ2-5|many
TGTGCCAGCAGTCTGGGGACTTACCAAGAGACCCAGTACTTC
CASSLGTYQETQYF
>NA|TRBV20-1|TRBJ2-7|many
TGCAGTGCTAGGCAACAGGGCCGAACGACCTACGAGCAGTACTTC
CSARQQGRTTYEQYF
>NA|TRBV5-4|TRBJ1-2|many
TGTGCCAGCAGCCCGGGGGTCGTACTGGCAGATGGCTACACCTTC
CASSPGVVLADGYTF
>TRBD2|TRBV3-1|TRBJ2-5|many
TGTGCCAGCAGCGAGTCTGGGACTACAGTGGAGACCCAGTACTTC
CASSESGTTVETQYF
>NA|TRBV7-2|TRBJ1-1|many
TGTGCCAGCAGCTTAATGGCAGCGAACACTGAAGCTTTCTTT
CASSLMAANTEAFF
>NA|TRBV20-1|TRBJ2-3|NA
TGCAGTGCGGGTGGTCGGGTCGCAGATACGCAGTATTTT
CSAGGRVADTQYF
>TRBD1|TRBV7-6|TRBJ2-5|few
TGTGCCAGCAGAACCACAGGGGAAGAGACCCAGTACTTC
CASRTTGEETQYF
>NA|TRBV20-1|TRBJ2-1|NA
TGCAGTGCCCCGGACTTTTACAATGAGCAGTTCTTC
CSAPDFYNEQFF